The clone carrying this T cell receptor (beta chain) has at least ten counts. The sample comes from a study of spatial heterogeneity in lung cancer. As to time point: sample taken at primary tumor resection. Tumor, nontumor lung or frozen PBMC supplied whole RNA, sequenced without sorting. TCRdb re-analysed the 5' RACE reads in MiXCR, keeping a single row per CDR3 protein. The sample records about 38,000 distinct CDR3 sequences, around 7.2% being singletons. Trimming shortened V by 11 bases and J by 4 bases, and 17 bases separated the two germline ends. This CDR3 is 13 amino acids long. The germline V gene encodes CDR1 MNHEY and CDR2 SVGEGT.

The specimen comprised PBMCs, sampled at surgery. The source of this sequence is a male donor with early-stage non-small cell lung cancer. V and J are TRBV6-2 or TRBV6-3 and TRBJ1-2; perhaps TRBD1 as D (6 bases). CDR3 sequence reads: CACAAGQTYGYTF. The CDR3 nucleotides read TGTGCCTGCGCAGCCGGACAGACCTATGGCTACACCTTC.